The sequence of this T cell receptor (beta chain) was determined in a study of T cells of healthy individuals. From the 5' RACE reads, TCRdb called clonotypes with MiXCR, one entry per CDR3 protein. The profile shows 85,000 to 100,000 distinct CDR3 sequences, 15% to 20% of them singletons. The CDR3 has 16 amino acids. Germline assignment: CDR1 SGHTA and CDR2 FQGTGA. Trimming took 0 bases from V and 7 from J; bases not matched to a gene: 5. The TCR was taken from a human donor in good health. V and J are TRBV7-3 and TRBJ2-2; 10 bases are shared with TRBD2. This chain's CDR3 is CASSLTLAGAGGELFF. The CDR3 DNA reads TGTGCCAGCAGCTTAACTCTAGCGGGGGCCGGCGGGGAGCTGTTTTTT.